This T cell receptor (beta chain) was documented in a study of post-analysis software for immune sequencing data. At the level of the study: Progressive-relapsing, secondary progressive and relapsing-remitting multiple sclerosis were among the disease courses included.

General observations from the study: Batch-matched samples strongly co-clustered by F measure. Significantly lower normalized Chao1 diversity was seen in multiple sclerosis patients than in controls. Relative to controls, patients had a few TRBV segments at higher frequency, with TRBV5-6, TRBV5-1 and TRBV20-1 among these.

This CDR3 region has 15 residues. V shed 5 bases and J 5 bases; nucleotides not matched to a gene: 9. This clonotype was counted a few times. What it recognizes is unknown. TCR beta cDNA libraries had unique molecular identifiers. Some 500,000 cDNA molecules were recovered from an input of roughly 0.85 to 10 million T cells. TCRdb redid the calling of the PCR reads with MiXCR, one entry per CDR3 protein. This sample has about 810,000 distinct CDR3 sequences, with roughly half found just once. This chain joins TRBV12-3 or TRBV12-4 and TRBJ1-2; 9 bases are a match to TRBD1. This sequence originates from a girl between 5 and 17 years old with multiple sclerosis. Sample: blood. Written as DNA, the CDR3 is TGTGCCAGCAGTGACGGGACAGGGTTCGAGTATGGCTACACCTTC. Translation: CASSDGTGFEYGYTF.